Following are 16 T cell receptor beta chains from one sample sequenced in a study of T cell responses to AZD1222 COVID-19 vaccine. Clones were sequenced by immunoSEQ multiplex PCR, and TCRdb holds only the in-frame ones, with some missing. Counted here are roughly 200,000 clones, roughly 92% occurring once; the ten biggest clones make up approximately 1.5%. The input for sequencing was peripheral blood, taken on day 0 of AZD1222 vaccination. The receptors stem from an adult in good health.

This clone was found once. This rearrangement joins TRBV27 to TRBJ1-2; no reliable D call. This CDR3 contains 12 residues. CDR1 and CDR2 (germline): MNHEY, SMNVEV (reference sequence). V shed 6 bases and J shed 4 bases, with 9 bases lying between them. This CDR3 reads CASRVGPYGYTF. The CDR3 region has the DNA TGTGCCAGCAGGGTCGGGCCCTATGGCTACACCTTC.

The V call is TRBV5-1, the J call TRBJ1-1, with TRBD1 matching 7 bases. The CDR3 extends over 15 amino acids. With V trimmed by 2 bases and J by 1 base, 5 bases remained unmatched. Germline V CDR1 and CDR2: SGHRS, YFSETQ. CDR3: CASSLGTDRNTEAFF. CDR3 DNA sequence: TGCGCCAGCAGCTTAGGGACAGACCGGAACACTGAAGCTTTCTTT.

This chain connects TRBV15 to TRBJ1-1; D remains unclear. Trimming pared 0 bases from V and 5 bases from J, leaving 16 bases between. CDR1 is LNHNV, CDR2 YYDKDF, per germline (reference sequence). This CDR3 has 16 residues. The CDR3 DNA sequence: TGTGCCACCAGCAGAGATTCTGTCAGTTCAAAAACTGAAGCTTTCTTT. Translated: CATSRDSVSSKTEAFF.

J is TRBJ2-7 and V is TRBV29-1; tentative D call: TRBD2 (5 bases). CDR1 SQVTM and CDR2 ANQGSEA come from the germline V gene. CDR3 length equals 11 residues. Trimming shortened V by 4 bases and J by 4 bases, and 8 bases separated the two germline ends. The CDR3 protein is CSVGLWYEQYF. The CDR3 region has the DNA TGCAGCGTTGGACTATGGTACGAGCAGTACTTC.

The chain employs TRBV18 and TRBJ1-5, with unresolved D. Trimming cost V 2 bases and J 4 bases, with 12 bases left between them. CDR3 length: 15 residues. CDR1 and CDR2 (germline): KGHSH, LQKENI. Here the CDR3 reads CASSPAQNFNQPQHF. Written as DNA, the CDR3 is TGTGCCAGCTCACCAGCGCAGAACTTTAATCAGCCCCAGCATTTT.

The chain carries TRBV5-1 and TRBJ2-3, with TRBD2 matching 12 bases. V was clipped by 5 bases and J by 2 bases; unmatched bases: 6. The CDR3 is made up of 16 amino acids. CDR1 and CDR2 from the germline V gene are SGHRS and YFSETQ. The CDR3 is CASSFGTSGYTDTQYF. The CDR3 DNA reads TGCGCCAGCAGTTTTGGGACTAGCGGGTACACAGATACGCAGTATTTT.

The rearrangement links TRBV3-1 (or the pseudogene TRBV3-2) to TRBJ2-3; weak D call: TRBD2 (7 bases). The germline V gene has CDR1 LGHDT and CDR2 YNNKEL (reference sequence). V was pared by 1 base and J by 4 bases, with 18 bases between. The CDR3 length is 17 residues. The CDR3 nucleotides read TGTGCCAGCAGCCAAGTGTTGGGGGGGGGCCGTGCAGATACGCAGTATTTT. Translating it yields CASSQVLGGGRADTQYF.

The chain is built from TRBV7-2 and TRBJ1-1, with D possibly being TRBD1 (6 bases). V shed 5 bases and J shed 3 bases, with 16 bases lying between them. The CDR3 is 15 residues long. Germline V gene lookup returns CDR1 SGHTA and CDR2 FQGNSA. CDR3 amino acids: CASSPGRGFDTEAFF. In DNA form, the CDR3 reads TGTGCCAGCAGCCCCGGGAGGGGGTTCGACACTGAAGCTTTCTTT.

The J gene is TRBJ1-5, the V gene TRBV3-1 (or the pseudogene TRBV3-2); 9 bases are a match to TRBD1. This CDR3 region has 15 residues. CDR1 and CDR2 (germline): LGHDT, YNNKEL (reference sequence). Trimming at V came to 6 bases and at J to 5 bases, leaving 8 bases not matched to a gene. CDR3 in amino acids: CASSPGTGYDQPQHF. The CDR3 DNA reads as TGTGCCAGCAGTCCCGGGACAGGGTACGATCAGCCCCAGCATTTT.

The V call is TRBV7-2, the J call TRBJ2-1; TRBD2 aligns across 14 bases. CDR3 length equals 18 residues. Germline assignment: CDR1 SGHTA and CDR2 FQGNSA. The V and J ends lost 4 bases and 3 bases, in that order; junction bases with no gene match: 8. In nucleotides, the CDR3 is TGTGCCAGCAGCTCCTTTGGACTAGCGGGGGGCCTCTACAATGAGCAGTTCTTC. It codes for CASSSFGLAGGLYNEQFF.

The chain is built from TRBV6-1 and TRBJ1-2; 10 nucleotides match TRBD1. The V gene end was trimmed by 0 bases and the J gene end by 4 bases; junction bases not matched to a gene: 11. CDR3 length: 18 residues. Germline V CDR1 and CDR2: MNHNS, SASEGT. This chain's CDR3 is CASSEAWGTGTGAYGYTF. The CDR3, as DNA: TGTGCCAGCAGTGAAGCATGGGGAACCGGGACAGGGGCCTATGGCTACACCTTC.

This chain connects TRBV30 to TRBJ2-5; TRBD2 agrees at 7 bases. The germline gives CDR1 GTSNPN, CDR2 SVGIG (reference sequence). The trim removed 0 bases at V and 2 bases at J, leaving 6 bases unmatched. The CDR3 runs 15 residues. The CDR3 region has the DNA TGTGCCTGGAGTGTACGAGGGCGGGGGCAAGAGACCCAGTACTTC. This sequence encodes CAWSVRGRGQETQYF. Full variable domain (outside the CDR3, taken from reference TRBV30 and TRBJ2-5): SQTIHQWPATLVQPVGSPLSLECTVEGTSNPNLYWYRQAAGRGLQLLFYSVGIGQISSEVPQNLSASRPQDRQFILSSKKLLLSDSGFYLCAWSVRGRGQETQYFGPGTRLLVL.

This chain uses TRBV6-6 with TRBJ1-2, with a possible D match to TRBD1 (5 bases). This CDR3 is built from 14 residues. CDR1 is MNHNY and CDR2 is SVGAGI in the germline V gene (reference sequence). Trimming stripped 0 bases from V and 8 bases from J, with 13 bases between. CDR3 in amino acids: CASSYSWGLEGYTF. The CDR3 bases are TGTGCCAGCAGTTACTCCTGGGGCTTGGAAGGCTACACCTTC.

DNA for the CDR3: TGTGCCAGCTCACCACCCCTCCGACAGGGTGGGACCACTGAAGCTTTCTTT. Encoded protein: CASSPPLRQGGTTEAFF. The gene calls are TRBV18 and TRBJ1-1; 7 positions agree with TRBD1. Germline lookup yields CDR1 KGHSH and CDR2 LQKENI. Losses at the gene ends were 0 bases for V and 4 bases for J; bases not matched to a gene: 11. CDR3 length: 17 amino acids.

This clone has a single count. The J gene is TRBJ2-3, the V gene TRBV6-5; D is possibly TRBD1 (6 bases). The germline V gene has CDR1 MNHEY and CDR2 SVGAGI. The germline V and J ends were trimmed by 11 bases and 0 bases, with 15 bases remaining between them. The CDR3 is 14 amino acids. The CDR3, as DNA: TGTGCCGTCCACGGGACACTTAGCACAGATACGCAGTATTTT. It specifies CAVHGTLSTDTQYF.

The V call is TRBV6-6, the J call TRBJ2-5, with 8 bases identical to TRBD1. In germline, CDR1 is MNHNY, CDR2 SVGAGI (reference sequence). There are 15 residues in the CDR3. V lost 6 bases to trimming and J lost 4 bases; unmatched junction nucleotides: 10. In DNA, the CDR3 is TGTGCCAGCAGCCCGGACAGGGCAGGCGGAGAGACCCAGTACTTC. Translation: CASSPDRAGGETQYF.